This T cell receptor beta chain came from a study of blood T cells in healthy people across ages (dated by TCRdb to 2015 to 2017). Some background on the complete study: In model experiments, template switching captured roughly one uniquely barcoded TCR beta cDNA molecule for every two T cells. Donors of different ages were randomly distributed across sequencing lanes to avoid experimental bias. The donors were divided into four age groups: young (average around 16 years), middle-aged (approximately 42), aged (around 67) and long-lived (82). Age-related changes in TCR beta repertoire diversity were measured in the study by deep sequencing normalized with unique cDNA molecular identifiers. Using the same blood draw, the study looked at two additional independent replicas of 1 million unique cDNA reads for two donors, one aged 18 to 30 and the other aged 80 or older. Overall study results and their limits: The CMV infection status of donors was not known, potentially confounding age-related changes in expanded clonotypes. Estimates of total diversity based on one million sequenced T cells were considered lower bounds and underestimates. Since profiling was done on bulk unsorted PBMCs, naive and antigen-experienced compartments could not be conclusively compared. Compared with the aged group, more naive CD4+ T cells, fewer expanded clones and increased TCR diversity were shown by the long-lived group, suggesting age selection. There was a strong correlation between observed TCR beta diversity and the percentage of naive T cells measured by flow cytometry. Observed TCR beta diversity per million T cells fell roughly linearly with age, and a significant reduction was already apparent by age about 43.

Only a few counts were recorded for this clonotype. The target of this receptor is not known. No base qualities exist here, and no much larger clone lies one base off it. The receptor library was made with 5' RACE. The sequencer listed for this sample is Illumina HiSeq 2500. The second PCR ran for roughly 7 to 11 cycles and used a J-beta primer mix along with a sample-barcoded 5' primer. A template-switch 5' adaptor carrying 12 random nucleotides introduced a unique molecular identifier onto each TCR beta cDNA molecule. Each sample yielded at least 2.5 million CDR3-containing paired-end reads. The Mint cDNA synthesis kit, primed by a TRBC-specific oligonucleotide, was used to synthesize first-strand cDNA from all RNA. All cDNA was treated with uracil-DNA glycosylase and then went through a first 18-cycle PCR with the universal primers M1SS and BC2_uni_R. As for the original processing: Normalization of each sample was performed by random selection of 1 million high-quality reads, each carrying a distinct molecular identifier. Reads sharing molecular identifiers were discarded rather than binned into consensus sequences. MiTCR, with a Q25 quality threshold and the strictest error-elimination algorithm, was used for CDR3 identification, clonotype clustering and error correction. A nonparametric unseen species model using Euler transformation provided a lower-bound estimate of total TCR beta diversity. TCRdb applied fastp at Q25 and MiXCR to the public reads, then kept only in-frame beta chains. Identical CDR3 protein sequences are pooled into one entry, listed with their most common genes and DNA. None of the V and J calls come from the authors' own analysis; TCRdb made them. This sample lists about 570,000 distinct CDR3 sequences; 25% to 30% were detected once. The top ten hold roughly 18% of the sample.

From the cysteine through the phenylalanine, the CDR3 covers 12 amino acids. The retained sequence is limited to the CDR3, 36 bases, with the frame set at the first base. CDR1 and CDR2 were assigned from the germline V gene as KGHDR and SFDVKD. The junction carries 6 bases between V and J, which are trimmed by 3 bases and 5 bases respectively. The donors were roughly 40 Caucasian individuals from Russia, aged roughly 6 to 100 years, who were systemically healthy. About 9.8 milliliters of peripheral blood were drawn from each donor into EDTA-treated Vacutainer tubes. PBMCs were isolated by Ficoll-Paque density-gradient centrifugation, with at least 6 million obtained per sample. Trizol reagent was used to extract total RNA from PBMCs, with at least 5.5 micrograms per sample. For every donor, an aliquot of PBMCs went through flow cytometry to measure the percentages of naive CD45RAhigh/CD27high T cells.

Recombination connected TRBV24-1 to TRBJ2-5; the D segment cannot be called with confidence. Sequenced sample: blood. The TCR originated in an older woman in good health. The CDR3 here reads CATSDPEETQYF. The nucleotides are TGTGCCACCAGTGATCCGGAGGAGACCCAGTACTTC.